This T cell receptor (beta chain) was identified during a study of cytomegalovirus exposure and HLA in healthy donors. Study information: Approximately 81% of 350 to 400 genotyped donors fell in the Caucasian-associated ancestry cluster.

Whereas donors were nominally healthy upon sampling, unrecorded immune exposures were probable. PCR primers comprised 60 Vbeta and 13 Jbeta primers. The data were produced by immunoSEQ multiplex PCR, yet TCRdb's version contains in-frame clones alone and is incomplete. This sample has fewer than 250,000 clones; roughly 77% occur once, and the top ten carry roughly 1.6%. The CDR3 runs 16 residues. V was clipped by 0 bases and J by 6 bases; unmatched bases: 8. Looked up from germline, CDR1 is MGHRA and CDR2 is YSYEKL. As for this clone: Its specificity is unknown.

Notes on the study in general: The authors enumerated roughly 180 TCR beta chains as linked to cytomegalovirus. Reportedly, TCR beta sequences accurately predicted HLA-A and HLA-B alleles in most subjects.

The TCR was taken from a woman aged 50 to 65 in good health and CMV-seronegative. Sequencing used PBMCs. The chain combines TRBV4-1 with TRBJ2-1; 7 bases are shared with TRBD1. The CDR3 loop is CASSQEGLAGGNEQFF. The CDR3 DNA reads TGCGCCAGCAGCCAAGAGGGGCTAGCAGGGGGCAATGAGCAGTTCTTC.